The rows below give T cell receptor beta chains drawn from one sample of a study of graft-versus-host responses after intestinal transplantation. Measured with immunoSEQ multiplex PCR; TCRdb has only the in-frame clones, and not every one. The data show about 47,000 clones, with approximately 95% seen just once and 4.5% to 7.5% held by the top ten. Sequencing was performed on PBMCs, taken roughly 860 days after a first intestinal transplant, on the day of a second. All receptors derive from a human patient who received an intestinal transplant, so some T cells may come from the graft donor. Both conserved end residues are part of each CDR3. A D gene is named only where the DNA matches it firmly. Only some rows state a clone size, as once, few, many or a class for expanded clones.

size,J,V,length,D,CDR3,DNA
-,TRBJ2-1,TRBV28,16,TRBD2,CASRPETSGRRNEQFF,TGTGCCAGCAGACCCGAAACTAGCGGGAGGCGGAATGAGCAGTTCTTC
-,TRBJ1-1,TRBV19,13,-,CASKAGAVTEAFF,TGTGCCAGTAAGGCAGGGGCGGTTACTGAAGCTTTCTTT
-,TRBJ2-1,TRBV11-3,13,-,CASSRTEGGEQFF,TGTGCCAGCAGCCGGACAGAGGGAGGTGAGCAGTTCTTC
-,TRBJ2-3,TRBV4-1,17,-,CASSQDRGTLSTDTQYF,TGCGCCAGCAGCCAAGATAGGGGGACCCTGAGCACAGATACGCAGTATTTT
-,TRBJ2-2,TRBV9,16,-,CASSVARQGGTGELFF,TGTGCCAGCAGCGTAGCTAGGCAAGGCGGCACCGGGGAGCTGTTTTTT
-,TRBJ2-2,TRBV2,14,-,CASISQGITGELFF,TGTGCCAGCATCAGTCAGGGAATAACGGGGGAGCTGTTTTTT
-,TRBJ2-7,TRBV7-9,15,-,CASSNRASKSYEQYF,TGTGCCAGCAGCAACAGGGCCTCGAAGTCCTACGAGCAGTACTTC
-,TRBJ1-1,TRBV25-1,13,TRBD1,CASRTGGPTEAFF,TGTGCCAGCAGAACAGGGGGCCCCACTGAAGCTTTCTTT
once,TRBJ1-2,TRBV7-2,13,TRBD1,CASSTGTGDGYTF,TGTGCCAGCAGCACCGGGACAGGGGATGGCTACACCTTC
-,TRBJ2-1,TRBV11-2,16,TRBD1,CASSPRGGQGANEQFF,TGTGCCAGCAGCCCTAGGGGGGGACAGGGGGCCAATGAGCAGTTCTTC
-,TRBJ2-7,TRBV6-5,15,TRBD2,CASTLGTSGNYEQYF,TGTGCCAGCACCCTCGGGACTAGCGGCAACTACGAGCAGTACTTC
-,TRBJ2-3,TRBV5-4,16,TRBD1,CASSGVGRGRPDTQYF,TGTGCCAGCAGTGGGGTTGGCAGGGGGCGGCCAGATACGCAGTATTTT
-,TRBJ2-7,TRBV19,16,TRBD1,CASSMAGTVFSYEQYF,TGTGCCAGTAGTATGGCCGGGACAGTCTTCTCCTACGAGCAGTACTTC
-,TRBJ1-5,TRBV10-3,13,TRBD1,CAIRDRDNQPQHF,TGTGCCATAAGGGACAGGGACAATCAGCCCCAGCATTTT
-,TRBJ1-6,TRBV27,17,-,CASSFPPGVFYNSPLHF,TGTGCCAGCAGTTTTCCCCCGGGGGTCTTTTATAATTCACCCCTCCACTTT
-,TRBJ2-7,TRBV4-1,17,TRBD1,CASSQEGPDRAAYEQYF,TGCGCCAGCAGCCAAGAAGGCCCGGACAGGGCAGCCTACGAGCAGTACTTC
-,TRBJ2-2,TRBV4-1,13,-,CASSQRGTGELFF,TGCGCCAGCAGCCAACGGGGAACCGGGGAGCTGTTTTTT
-,TRBJ2-3,TRBV11-2,15,-,CASSSRESFRDTQYF,TGTGCCAGCAGCTCGAGGGAGTCATTCAGAGATACGCAGTATTTT
few,TRBJ2-1,TRBV6-6,14,TRBD1,CASRPGQGGNEQFF,TGTGCCAGCAGGCCGGGACAGGGGGGAAATGAGCAGTTCTTC
-,TRBJ2-5,TRBV30,16,TRBD2,CAWSRWTSGTQETQYF,TGTGCCTGGAGCCGATGGACTAGCGGAACCCAAGAGACCCAGTACTTC
-,TRBJ2-7,TRBV6-5,15,-,CASSYSMDSRDEQYF,TGTGCCAGCAGTTACTCGATGGATTCACGGGACGAGCAGTACTTC
-,TRBJ1-5,TRBV30,15,-,CAWTLGAGGGQPQHF,TGTGCCTGGACTCTGGGGGCGGGAGGGGGGCAGCCCCAGCATTTT
-,TRBJ2-1,TRBV7-9,11,-,CASRGSNEQFF,TGTGCCAGCAGGGGGAGCAATGAGCAGTTCTTC
-,TRBJ2-7,TRBV4-2,16,TRBD1,CASSQEGQPFSYEQYF,TGTGCCAGCAGCCAAGAGGGACAGCCTTTCTCCTACGAGCAGTACTTC
-,TRBJ2-1,TRBV10-1,15,TRBD2,CASSELAGDYNEQFF,TGCGCCAGCTCCGAGCTAGCGGGAGACTACAATGAGCAGTTCTTC
-,TRBJ2-1,TRBV4-2,15,-,CASSHPAIIGYEQFF,TGTGCCAGCAGCCACCCCGCGATCATAGGGTATGAGCAGTTCTTC
-,TRBJ2-5,TRBV2,15,TRBD2,CASRQATSGQETQYF,TGTGCCAGCAGGCAGGCGACTAGCGGACAAGAGACCCAGTACTTC
-,TRBJ2-1,TRBV27,16,-,CASSPYSRVSYNEQFF,TGTGCCAGCAGTCCCTATTCTCGGGTCTCCTACAATGAGCAGTTCTTC
-,TRBJ2-7,TRBV27,13,-,CASSSGPSYEQYF,TGTGCCAGCAGTTCCGGACCTTCCTACGAGCAGTACTTC